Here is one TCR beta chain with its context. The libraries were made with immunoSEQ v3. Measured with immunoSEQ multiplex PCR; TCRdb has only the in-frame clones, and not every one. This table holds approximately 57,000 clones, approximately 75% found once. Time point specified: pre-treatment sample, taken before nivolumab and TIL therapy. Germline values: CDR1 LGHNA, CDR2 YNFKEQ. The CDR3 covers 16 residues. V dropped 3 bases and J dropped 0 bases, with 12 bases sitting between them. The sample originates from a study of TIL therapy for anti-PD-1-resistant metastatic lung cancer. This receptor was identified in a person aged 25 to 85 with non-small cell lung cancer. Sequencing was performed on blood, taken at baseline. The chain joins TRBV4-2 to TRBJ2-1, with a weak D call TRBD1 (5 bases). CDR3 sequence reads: CASSQAYTGSYNEQFF. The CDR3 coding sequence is TGTGCCAGCAGCCAGGCCTATACAGGCTCCTACAATGAGCAGTTCTTC.